These 17 T cell receptor beta chains were all obtained from the same sample, sequenced in a study of shared T cell receptors in the human thymus. The assay was immunoSEQ multiplex PCR, and TCRdb's table has in-frame clones only and misses some. The sample shows 600,000 to 900,000 clones, 80% to 90% of them seen only once. These data were also reused for a study on human thymus T cells.

The specimen was thymocytes. These receptors were taken from a girl under three years old with a congenital heart defect.

This sequence joins TRBV5-1 and TRBJ2-1; 8 nucleotides line up with TRBD2. The CDR3 spans 19 residues. Germline assignment: CDR1 SGHRS and CDR2 YFSETQ. The junction had 19 bases not matched to a gene; V was cut back by 6 bases and J by 2 bases. The DNA for the CDR3 is TGCGCCAGCACCTGGGGTTCGCGGGGGGCTTCGATCCCCTACAATGAGCAGTTCTTC. This gives the protein CASTWGSRGASIPYNEQFF.

V usage is TRBV10-1 and J usage is TRBJ2-2; 8 bases align to TRBD1. CDR1 and CDR2 (germline): WNHNN, SYGVQD (reference sequence). CDR3 length equals 14 residues. V lost 2 bases, J lost 5 bases, and 1 base stayed unmatched. The CDR3 is CASSETGGTGELFF. Here the CDR3 DNA reads TGCGCCAGCAGTGAGACAGGGGGGACCGGGGAGCTGTTTTTT.

Comments on this clone: At the DNA level, this CDR3 is encoded by other sequences in the same sample as well. The gene calls are TRBV29-1 and TRBJ2-3; 9 bases are shared with TRBD1. Per germline, CDR1 SQVTM and CDR2 ANQGSEA. V gave up 5 bases and J gave up 3 bases; unmatched junction bases: 6. The CDR3 runs to 14 residues. The CDR3, as DNA: TGCAGCGTTTACAGGGGGCGGGGAACAGATACGCAGTATTTT. It is translated as CSVYRGRGTDTQYF.

The chain recombines TRBV6-5 with TRBJ1-2; 9 bases agree with TRBD1. CDR3 length: 15 residues. J lost 4 bases, V lost 9 bases, and 12 bases had no gene match. Germline V lookup: CDR1 MNHEY, CDR2 SVGAGI. The CDR3 loop reads CARGDDRGFGYGYTF. CDR3 nucleotides: TGTGCCAGGGGCGATGACAGGGGGTTTGGCTATGGCTACACCTTC.

The chain joins TRBV28 to TRBJ1-6, with D perhaps TRBD1 (6 bases). CDR1 and CDR2 from the germline V gene are MDHEN and SYDVKM. This CDR3 has 16 amino acids. V lost 4 bases to trimming and J lost 2 bases, with 12 bases between them. In DNA form, the CDR3 reads TGTGCCAGCAGTTACTGGGGGGGGCCCTATAATTCACCCCTCCACTTT. This encodes CASSYWGGPYNSPLHF.

The gene calls are TRBV27 and TRBJ2-7; maybe TRBD2 (5 bases). The CDR3 length is 14 residues. The germline V gene has CDR1 MNHEY and CDR2 SMNVEV (reference sequence). Trimming shortened V by 5 bases and J by 5 bases, and 16 bases separated the two germline ends. CDR3 amino acids: CASSPPEKTNEQYF. In DNA form, the CDR3 reads TGTGCCAGCAGTCCCCCAGAGAAGACTAACGAGCAGTACTTC.

With respect to this clone: The identical CDR3 is also encoded by other nucleotide sequences in the sample. V usage is TRBV9 and J usage is TRBJ1-3; 7 nucleotides agree with TRBD1. Germline-derived CDR1 and CDR2 are SGDLS and YYNGEE. The V and J ends lost 0 bases and 3 bases, in that order; junction bases with no gene match: 6. The CDR3 runs 16 residues. CDR3 sequence reads: CASSVVPTGFGNTIYF. The CDR3 DNA reads as TGTGCCAGCAGCGTAGTGCCGACAGGGTTTGGAAACACCATATATTTT.

This rearrangement joins TRBV6-5 to TRBJ2-1, with no clear D. Between the trimmed V and J ends, which lost 0 bases and 0 bases, there was a span of 9 bases. Germline CDR1 and CDR2: MNHEY and SVGAGI. This CDR3 spans 16 amino acids. CDR3 sequence (DNA): TGTGCCAGCAGTTACTCCCCGGTGGTCTCCTACAATGAGCAGTTCTTC. Protein: CASSYSPVVSYNEQFF.

V usage is TRBV5-1 and J usage is TRBJ1-2; 7 bases map to TRBD1. V shed 1 base and J 5 bases; nucleotides not matched to a gene: 20. Germline-derived CDR1 and CDR2 are SGHRS and YFSETQ. This CDR3 contains 19 residues. The chain's CDR3 is CASSLIGGQALLPIYGYTF. The CDR3 nucleotides read TGCGCCAGCAGCTTGATCGGCGGACAGGCTCTATTGCCGATTTATGGCTACACCTTC. Looking up the rest from reference TRBV5-1 and TRBJ1-2 gives the full variable domain: KAGVTQTPRYLIKTRGQQVTLSCSPISGHRSVSWYQQTPGQGLQFLFEYFSETQRNKGNFPGRFSGRQFSNSRSEMNVSTLELGDSALYLCASSLIGGQALLPIYGYTFGSGTRLTVV.

The chain has TRBV11-2 and TRBJ1-1; TRBD1 agrees at 11 bases. CDR3 length: 15 residues. The V gene end was trimmed by 4 bases and the J gene end by 11 bases; junction bases not matched to a gene: 12. Germline assignment: CDR1 SGHAT and CDR2 FQNNGV. The CDR3 DNA reads TGTGCCAGCAGCTCCAAGGTGGACAGGGGGCTTTCGGCTTTCTTT. It specifies CASSSKVDRGLSAFF. The full variable domain, completed using reference TRBV11-2 and TRBJ1-1, is EAGVAQSPRYKIIEKRQSVAFWCNPISGHATLYWYQQILGQGPKLLIQFQNNGVVDDSQLPKDRFSAERLKGVDSTLKIQPAKLEDSAVYLCASSSKVDRGLSAFFGQGTRLTVV.

The rearrangement uses TRBV27 and TRBJ1-2; a weak D match, TRBD1 (5 bases). The CDR3 covers 14 residues. With 3 bases removed from V and 3 bases from J, the gap between germline ends came to 11 bases. Germline lookup yields CDR1 MNHEY and CDR2 SMNVEV (reference sequence). The CDR3 region has the DNA TGTGCCAGCAGTTTGATGGGGCCTGACTATGGCTACACCTTC. This gives the protein CASSLMGPDYGYTF.

The DNA of the CDR3 is TGTGCCAGCAGCTTAGTCACTAGCGGGAAGAGCTCCTACAATGAGCAGTTCTTC. Translation gives CASSLVTSGKSSYNEQFF. The V call is TRBV7-2, the J call TRBJ2-1; 10 bases map to TRBD2. V was clipped by 1 base and J by 0 bases; unmatched bases: 6. Germline V gene sequence: CDR1 SGHTA, CDR2 FQGNSA. The CDR3 contains 18 residues.

This clone was found a few times. The rearrangement links TRBV5-1 to TRBJ1-1; D not certain. The CDR3 spans 13 residues. V was cut by 0 bases and J by 9 bases, with 12 bases left in between. Per the germline V gene, CDR1 is SGHRS and CDR2 is YFSETQ. The CDR3 sequence is CASSLEAGGQAFF. The CDR3, as DNA: TGCGCCAGCAGCTTGGAGGCCGGAGGGCAAGCTTTCTTT.

The chain employs TRBV5-1 and TRBJ1-2; D is unclear. The CDR3 spans 14 residues. V lost 0 bases and J 7 bases, leaving 13 bases between the germline ends. Germline V gene data show CDR1 as SGHRS and CDR2 as YFSETQ. CDR3 residues: CASSLDRQTGGYTF. CDR3 DNA: TGCGCCAGCAGCTTGGACCGACAAACCGGTGGCTACACCTTC.

The table lists this clone with a count of one. The V call is TRBV9, the J call TRBJ2-1, with TRBD2 identical over 13 bases. This CDR3 region has 19 residues. The J segment lost 0 bases and the V segment lost 0 bases, leaving 6 bases of the junction unmatched. Germline lookup yields CDR1 SGDLS and CDR2 YYNGEE. The CDR3 is CASSVGTSGGDSSYNEQFF. The CDR3, as DNA: TGTGCCAGCAGCGTAGGGACTAGCGGGGGTGACAGCTCCTACAATGAGCAGTTCTTC.

The gene calls are TRBV7-8 and TRBJ2-3, with a possible D match to TRBD2 (6 bases). V lost 7 bases and J lost 1, with 18 bases in between. Germline V gene data show CDR1 as SGHVS and CDR2 as FQNEAQ. There are 16 residues in the CDR3. The CDR3 reads CASNPPEGSGTDTQYF. The CDR3 coding sequence is TGTGCCAGCAACCCACCGGAGGGGTCGGGCACAGATACGCAGTATTTT.

In nucleotides, the CDR3 is TGTGCCTGGACCAAGGGGGGGGATCAGCCCCAGCATTTT. Amino acids: CAWTKGGDQPQHF. The chain combines TRBV30 with TRBJ1-5, with D possibly being TRBD1 (6 bases). CDR1 and CDR2 from the germline V gene are GTSNPN and SVGIG (reference sequence). The CDR3 covers 13 residues. V lost 4 bases to trimming and J lost 5 bases, with 12 bases between them.